These 9 T cell receptor beta chains share one sample of origin, sequenced in a study of T cell responses to AZD1222 COVID-19 vaccine (dated by TCRdb to the early 2020s). According to the study, the label for this sample's time point signals: about 28 days (+/-7) after the second vaccine dose. Receptors were amplified or captured by the immunoSEQ multiplex PCR assay. Entries here come from immuneACCESS through TCRdb and include only in-frame sequences with V and J called. Some clones fail to appear in such tables; in the studies checked, an unresolved V gene covers under half of the shortfall, and the cause of the remainder is unknown. This sample is represented by 40,000 to 55,000 clones; 70% to 90% of them were singletons. The ten largest clones capture roughly 1.1% of the sample. This sample comprised peripheral blood, obtained 28 days after the second AZD1222 dose. The receptors originated from an adult who received the AZD1222 COVID-19 vaccine.

The CDR3 sequence: CASSESGGRGNTIYF. CDR3 nucleotide sequence: TGTGCCAGCAGTGAATCGGGGGGCCGCGGAAACACCATATATTTT. This chain links TRBV2 with TRBJ1-3, with D maybe TRBD1 (6 bases). V shed 2 bases and J shed 4 bases, with 12 bases lying between them. The CDR3 runs 15 residues. CDR1 is SNHLY, CDR2 FYNNEI, per germline. The full variable domain, completed using reference TRBV2 and TRBJ1-3, is EPEVTQTPSHQVTQMGQEVILRCVPISNHLYFYWYRQILGQKVEFLVSFYNNEISEKSEIFDDQFSVERPDGSNFTLKIRSTKLEDSAMYFCASSESGGRGNTIYFGEGSWLTVV.

The gene calls are TRBV5-1 and TRBJ2-7; unclear D gene. The CDR3 is 14 residues long. The germline V gene has CDR1 SGHRS and CDR2 YFSETQ. Trimming pared 3 bases from V and 1 base from J, leaving 11 bases between. The CDR3 protein is CASSYVTASYEQYF. The CDR3 DNA follows: TGCGCCAGCAGCTATGTTACAGCTTCCTACGAGCAGTACTTC.

The rearrangement uses TRBV5-1 and TRBJ2-7; D might be TRBD1 (6 bases). Trimming left V 9 bases short and J 2 bases short, with 18 bases between. From germline, CDR1 is SGHRS and CDR2 YFSETQ. The CDR3 has 14 amino acids. CDR3 DNA: TGCGCCACCAAGCCCCGAAGGGACACCTACGAGCAGTACTTC. Amino acid sequence: CATKPRRDTYEQYF.

The chain combines TRBV10-3 with TRBJ1-4; possible D gene TRBD1, 5 bases. The CDR3 has 14 amino acids. Germline CDR1 is ENHRY and CDR2 is SYGVKD. Trimming removed 6 bases at V and 0 bases at J, with 8 bases between. As DNA, the CDR3 is TGTGCCATCAGCCCGACAGCAACTAATGAAAAACTGTTTTTT. Its protein product is CAISPTATNEKLFF.

The J gene is TRBJ2-2, the V gene TRBV7-2; TRBD2 agrees at 11 bases. Germline values: CDR1 SGHTA, CDR2 FQGNSA. V shed 6 bases and J 6 bases; nucleotides not matched to a gene: 6. The CDR3 is 15 amino acids. The CDR3 coding sequence is TGTGCCAGCAGAGGTAGCGGGAGGGGGTCCGGGGAGCTGTTTTTT. Translation: CASRGSGRGSGELFF.

CDR3 sequence (DNA): TGCGCCAGCAGCTTGGCCGTAGGACAGGGCGACGAGCAGTACTTC. This encodes CASSLAVGQGDEQYF. The V and J genes are TRBV5-1 and TRBJ2-7; 8 nucleotides line up with TRBD1. This CDR3 is built from 15 residues. V shed 0 bases and J 5 bases; nucleotides not matched to a gene: 7. Per the germline V gene, CDR1 is SGHRS and CDR2 is YFSETQ.

The chain joins TRBV10-1 to TRBJ1-1; D remains unclear. This CDR3 has 13 residues. From germline, CDR1 is WNHNN and CDR2 SYGVQD (reference sequence). Trimming shortened V by 2 bases and J by 3 bases, and 7 bases separated the two germline ends. The CDR3 DNA reads TGCGCCAGCAGTGAGAGACGGTACACTGAAGCTTTCTTT. Translated: CASSERRYTEAFF.

The chain couples TRBV11-2 to TRBJ1-1, with TRBD1 as a possible D gene (5 bases). The V end lost 3 bases, the J end lost 5 bases, and 13 bases lay between the germline ends. This CDR3 has 14 residues. Germline assignment: CDR1 SGHAT and CDR2 FQNNGV. CDR3 nucleotides: TGTGCCAGCAGCTTCGGCAGGGCTGGGACTGAAGCTTTCTTT. Protein product: CASSFGRAGTEAFF.

This chain uses TRBV27 with TRBJ1-1; TRBD1 matches 7 bases. Per the germline V gene, CDR1 is MNHEY and CDR2 is SMNVEV (reference sequence). V shed 3 bases and J 0 bases; nucleotides not matched to a gene: 16. The CDR3 spans 19 residues. The CDR3 region is CASSFRRGQGVSVNTEAFF. CDR3 bases: TGTGCCAGCAGTTTTAGAAGGGGTCAGGGGGTTTCGGTGAACACTGAAGCTTTCTTT.